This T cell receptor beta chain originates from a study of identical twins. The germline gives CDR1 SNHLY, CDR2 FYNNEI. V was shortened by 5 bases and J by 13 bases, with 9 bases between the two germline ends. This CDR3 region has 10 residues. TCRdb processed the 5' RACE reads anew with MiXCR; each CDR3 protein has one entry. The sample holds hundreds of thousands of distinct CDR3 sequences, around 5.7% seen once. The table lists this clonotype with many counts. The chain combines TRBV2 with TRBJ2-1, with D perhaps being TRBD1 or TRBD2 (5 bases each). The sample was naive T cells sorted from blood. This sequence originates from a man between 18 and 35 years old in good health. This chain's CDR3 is CASSPGTQFF. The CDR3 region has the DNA TGTGCCAGCAGTCCCGGGACCCAGTTCTTC.